The 32 T cell receptor beta chains below come from one sample, sequenced in a study of T cells in localized non-small cell lung cancer. The repertoire was sequenced with immunoSEQ multiplex PCR; TCRdb's copy has only in-frame clones and lacks some. The table records about 54,000 clones, about 83% of them present only once. The specimen comprised peripheral blood, sampled before any cancer treatment. Receptor source: a female donor older than 55 with stage II squamous cell lung carcinoma.

V and J are TRBV6-1 and TRBJ1-6; D remains unclear. Germline V gives CDR1 MNHNS, CDR2 SASEGT. The CDR3 length is 15 residues. Trimming took off 7 bases at V and 7 bases at J, with 17 bases between the two ends. The CDR3 loop reads CASTTQEGWNSPLHF. In DNA form, the CDR3 reads TGTGCCAGCACCACCCAAGAGGGTTGGAATTCACCCCTCCACTTT.

This chain uses TRBV7-2 with TRBJ2-5, with 10 bases matching TRBD2. The germline V gene encodes CDR1 SGHTA and CDR2 FQGNSA. This CDR3 comprises 14 residues. V trimming: 1 base; J trimming: 4 bases; junction bases outside the gene matches: 0. The CDR3 DNA is TGTGCCAGCAGCTTAGAGCGGGGGGGAGAGACCCAGTACTTC. Translating it yields CASSLERGGETQYF.

The genes are TRBV7-2 and TRBJ1-1; D uncertain. CDR3 length equals 14 residues. Trimming left V 1 base short and J 2 bases short, with 8 bases between. From germline, CDR1 is SGHTA and CDR2 FQGNSA. The CDR3 DNA follows: TGTGCCAGCAGCTTAGTGAGAACTAACACTGAAGCTTTCTTT. Its protein is CASSLVRTNTEAFF.

The rearrangement links TRBV6-1 to TRBJ2-7; 9 bases are shared with TRBD2. The CDR3 length is 15 residues. CDR1 and CDR2 (germline): MNHNS, SASEGT. V lost 3 bases and J lost 4; bases outside the gene matches: 7. CDR3 coding DNA: TGTGCCAGCAGTGAGGGGCTAGCGGGGTTGTACGAGCAGTACTTC. This gives the protein CASSEGLAGLYEQYF.

The count of this clone is one. The V call is TRBV7-9, the J call TRBJ1-2, with 11 bases that match TRBD1. The CDR3 is 14 residues long. The V gene's germline CDR1 is SEHNR and CDR2 FQNEAQ (reference sequence). V trimming: 5 bases; J trimming: 8 bases; junction bases outside the gene matches: 7. DNA of the CDR3: TGTGCCAGCAGCCCGGGACAGGGGGTTAAGGGCTACACCTTC. Its protein product is CASSPGQGVKGYTF.

The V call is TRBV10-1, the J call TRBJ2-5, with D perhaps TRBD2 (5 bases). Germline V gives CDR1 WNHNN, CDR2 SYGVQD (reference sequence). The V gene lost 8 bases and the J gene lost 5 bases, with 15 bases spanning the gap. This CDR3 comprises 13 residues. The CDR3 nucleotides are TGCGCCAGCCCTAGAGGGCGCGGGGAGACCCAGTACTTC. It yields the protein CASPRGRGETQYF.

The chain carries TRBV19 and TRBJ1-1; 10 bases map to TRBD1. The CDR3 runs to 18 residues. V was clipped by 4 bases and J by 1 base; unmatched bases: 12. Germline lookup yields CDR1 LNHDA and CDR2 SQIVND (reference sequence). DNA for the CDR3: TGTGCCAGTAGTAGAGCCGTCGGACAGGGGGTCGGGAACACTGAAGCTTTCTTT. Protein product: CASSRAVGQGVGNTEAFF.

The V gene is TRBV5-4, the J gene TRBJ1-1, with D perhaps matching TRBD1 (6 bases). There are 13 residues in the CDR3. V was clipped by 2 bases and J by 4 bases, with 9 bases between them. Germline CDR1 is SGHNT and CDR2 is YYREEE (reference sequence). The CDR3 is CASSLGGATEAFF. CDR3 sequence (DNA): TGTGCCAGCAGCTTAGGGGGGGCCACTGAAGCTTTCTTT. Looking up the rest from reference TRBV5-4 and TRBJ1-1 gives the full variable domain: ETGVTQSPTHLIKTRGQQVTLRCSSQSGHNTVSWYQQALGQGPQFIFQYYREEENGRGNFPPRFSGLQFPNYSSELNVNALELDDSALYLCASSLGGATEAFFGQGTRLTVV.

J is TRBJ1-5 and V is TRBV4-2; D is possibly TRBD1 (6 bases). CDR3 length: 17 amino acids. V lost 1 base, J lost 0 bases, and 13 bases lay in between. Germline V lookup: CDR1 LGHNA, CDR2 YNFKEQ. CDR3 in amino acids: CASSQGSRQASNQPQHF. In nucleotides, the CDR3 is TGTGCCAGCAGCCAAGGGTCGCGACAGGCTAGCAATCAGCCCCAGCATTTT.

The chain combines TRBV7-2 with TRBJ2-7, with a weak D call TRBD2 (7 bases). The CDR3 runs to 17 residues. Germline values: CDR1 SGHTA, CDR2 FQGNSA. With 5 bases removed from V and 0 bases from J, the gap between germline ends came to 20 bases. The CDR3 protein is CASSHTGRGVSSYEQYF. The CDR3 nucleotides are TGTGCCAGCAGCCACACAGGGAGGGGGGTCTCCTCCTACGAGCAGTACTTC.

This rearrangement joins TRBV5-1 to TRBJ2-5, with D perhaps assigned TRBD1 or TRBD2 (5 bases each). Germline values: CDR1 SGHRS, CDR2 YFSETQ. This CDR3 region has 15 residues. With 0 bases removed from V and 4 bases from J, the gap between germline ends came to 13 bases. DNA for the CDR3: TGCGCCAGCAGCTTGGGGCCCCGTGGGGGAGAGACCCAGTACTTC. Residues: CASSLGPRGGETQYF. Full variable domain (rest looked up from reference TRBV5-1 and TRBJ2-5): KAGVTQTPRYLIKTRGQQVTLSCSPISGHRSVSWYQQTPGQGLQFLFEYFSETQRNKGNFPGRFSGRQFSNSRSEMNVSTLELGDSALYLCASSLGPRGGETQYFGPGTRLLVL.

The chain links TRBV9 to TRBJ2-1; no clear D. This CDR3 comprises 14 residues. Germline V gene sequence: CDR1 SGDLS, CDR2 YYNGEE. Trimming cost V 0 bases and J 3 bases, with 7 bases left between them. The DNA for the CDR3 is TGTGCCAGCAGCGTAGGCCTAGGCTACAATGAGCAGTTCTTC. This translates into CASSVGLGYNEQFF. The full variable domain, in which reference TRBV9 and TRBJ2-1 provide the parts outside the CDR3, is DSGVTQTPKHLITATGQRVTLRCSPRSGDLSVYWYQQSLDQGLQFLIQYYNGEERAKGNILERFSAQQFPDLHSELNLSSLELGDSALYFCASSVGLGYNEQFFGPGTRLTVL.

The CDR3 sequence is CSVGRQGDTGELFF. The DNA for the CDR3 is TGCAGCGTTGGCCGACAGGGGGACACCGGGGAGCTGTTTTTT. The chain is built from TRBV29-1 and TRBJ2-2; 9 positions match TRBD1. Losses at the gene ends were 4 bases for V and 3 bases for J; bases not matched to a gene: 3. CDR3 length: 14 residues. Germline-derived CDR1 and CDR2 are SQVTM and ANQGSEA.

The chain employs TRBV2 and TRBJ2-4, with D possibly TRBD2 on 5 matching bases. Germline CDR1 reads SNHLY; CDR2 reads FYNNEI. The CDR3 has 16 amino acids. V lost 2 bases, J lost 3 bases, and 14 bases lay in between. The DNA for the CDR3 is TGTGCCAGCAGTGAATTGCCGCGAGGAGGCAAAAACATTCAGTACTTC. It translates to CASSELPRGGKNIQYF.

CDR3 sequence: CASSPRHRGGEAFF. CDR3 coding DNA: TGTGCCAGCAGCCCCCGACACAGGGGGGGTGAAGCTTTCTTT. The chain is built from TRBV7-3 and TRBJ1-1; 8 bases fit TRBD1. V dropped 5 bases and J dropped 7; count of bases not matched to a gene: 9. This CDR3 region has 14 residues. Germline-derived CDR1 and CDR2 are SGHTA and FQGTGA.

The chain combines TRBV4-1 with TRBJ1-1; the match to TRBD1 covers 7 bases. The J segment lost 0 bases and the V segment lost 4 bases, leaving 5 bases of the junction unmatched. The length of the CDR3 is 15 residues. The germline V gene encodes CDR1 MGHRA and CDR2 YSYEKL. CDR3 in amino acids: CASSPLTGVNTEAFF. The CDR3 bases are TGCGCCAGCAGCCCCCTCACAGGGGTGAACACTGAAGCTTTCTTT.

V usage is TRBV4-1 and J usage is TRBJ2-7, with 8 bases lining up with TRBD1. Germline lookup yields CDR1 MGHRA and CDR2 YSYEKL. After removal of 4 bases from V and 5 bases from J, the junction contained 16 bases not matched to a gene. The CDR3 contains 17 residues. The CDR3 DNA sequence: TGCGCCAGCAGCCTCAAGGCGGATTCAGGGGGCTTGGACGAGCAGTACTTC. Its protein product is CASSLKADSGGLDEQYF.

The CDR3: CASSTDRGGEKLFF. In nucleotides, the CDR3 is TGTGCCAGCAGTACCGACAGGGGTGGTGAAAAACTGTTTTTT. The chain couples TRBV6-5 to TRBJ1-4; 8 bases are a match to TRBD1. The length of the CDR3 is 14 residues. V shed 5 bases and J 7 bases; nucleotides not matched to a gene: 6. The germline V gene has CDR1 MNHEY and CDR2 SVGAGI.

This chain links TRBV18 with TRBJ2-5; D is ambiguous. The CDR3 length is 12 residues. The germline V gene has CDR1 KGHSH and CDR2 LQKENI. The V and J ends lost 6 bases and 2 bases respectively, with 7 bases between them. CDR3 sequence (DNA): TGTGCCAGCTCGTCCGATCAAGAGACCCAGTACTTC. It encodes CASSSDQETQYF. Drawing the rest from reference TRBV18 and TRBJ2-5, the complete variable domain is NAGVMQNPRHLVRRRGQEARLRCSPMKGHSHVYWYRQLPEEGLKFMVYLQKENIIDESGMPKERFSAEFPKEGPSILRIQQVVRGDSAAYFCASSSDQETQYFGPGTRLLVL.

The V gene is TRBV9, the J gene TRBJ1-1, with a tentative D call TRBD1 (6 bases). The CDR3 has 16 amino acids. Germline V gene data show CDR1 as SGDLS and CDR2 as YYNGEE. The V end lost 4 bases, the J end lost 4 bases, and 20 bases lay between the germline ends. CDR3 coding DNA: TGTGCCAGCAGCCCCCGGGACACTTTAGGGGGCACTGAAGCTTTCTTT. Protein: CASSPRDTLGGTEAFF. Full variable domain (outside the CDR3, taken from reference TRBV9 and TRBJ1-1): DSGVTQTPKHLITATGQRVTLRCSPRSGDLSVYWYQQSLDQGLQFLIQYYNGEERAKGNILERFSAQQFPDLHSELNLSSLELGDSALYFCASSPRDTLGGTEAFFGQGTRLTVV.

The V and J genes are TRBV6-5 and TRBJ2-7; D is unclear. The CDR3 is made up of 11 amino acids. Trimming stripped 4 bases from V and 4 bases from J, with 5 bases between. Per germline, CDR1 MNHEY and CDR2 SVGAGI. This chain's CDR3 is CASSSLYEQYF. CDR3 DNA: TGTGCCAGCAGTTCTCTATACGAGCAGTACTTC.

V and J are TRBV11-2 and TRBJ2-5; 14 bases align to TRBD2. V was pared by 5 bases and J by 4 bases, with 12 bases of the junction left unmatched. The germline V gene has CDR1 SGHAT and CDR2 FQNNGV. This CDR3 spans 18 amino acids. CDR3 sequence reads: CASSPGLAGGVGGETQYF. The CDR3 nucleotides read TGTGCCAGCAGCCCCGGACTAGCGGGGGGAGTGGGAGGAGAGACCCAGTACTTC. Full variable domain (outside the CDR3, taken from reference TRBV11-2 and TRBJ2-5): EAGVAQSPRYKIIEKRQSVAFWCNPISGHATLYWYQQILGQGPKLLIQFQNNGVVDDSQLPKDRFSAERLKGVDSTLKIQPAKLEDSAVYLCASSPGLAGGVGGETQYFGPGTRLLVL.

V gene TRBV5-1 combines with J gene TRBJ2-1; 11 bases fit TRBD2. CDR1 is SGHRS, CDR2 YFSETQ, per germline. V lost 7 bases to trimming and J lost 8 bases; unmatched junction nucleotides: 11. The CDR3 contains 15 residues. CDR3 residues: CASGPLAGGPYEQFF. CDR3 nucleotide sequence: TGCGCCAGCGGACCCTTAGCGGGGGGGCCCTATGAGCAGTTCTTC.

The gene calls are TRBV7-2 and TRBJ1-6; no firm D call. The CDR3 contains 12 residues. Germline V gene sequence: CDR1 SGHTA, CDR2 FQGNSA. The germline V and J ends were trimmed by 5 bases and 8 bases, with 7 bases remaining between them. CDR3 in DNA: TGTGCCAGCAGCCCAGCTGATTCACCCCTCCACTTT. This encodes CASSPADSPLHF.

The V gene is TRBV7-8, the J gene TRBJ1-2, with D possibly TRBD1 on 6 matching bases. The CDR3 is 15 residues long. V was trimmed by 0 bases and J by 4 bases, leaving 12 bases between them. Germline V gene data show CDR1 as SGHVS and CDR2 as FQNEAQ. The DNA for the CDR3 is TGTGCCAGCAGCTTAGCGGTGGGGGCAGGCTATGGCTACACCTTC. Protein: CASSLAVGAGYGYTF.

The chain is built from TRBV7-3 and TRBJ2-3; D gene unclear. Trimming removed 0 bases at V and 2 bases at J, with 3 bases between. This CDR3 has 13 amino acids. Germline lookup yields CDR1 SGHTA and CDR2 FQGTGA. The CDR3 sequence: CASSLTDTDTQYF. DNA of the CDR3: TGTGCCAGCAGCTTAACGGACACAGATACGCAGTATTTT.

This clone has a handful of counts. This chain joins TRBV4-1 and TRBJ1-6; 8 bases fit TRBD1. This CDR3 is built from 14 residues. Germline CDR1 and CDR2: MGHRA and YSYEKL. Trimming at V came to 2 bases and at J to 14 bases, leaving 8 bases not matched to a gene. For the CDR3, the DNA is TGCGCCAGCAGCCAACCGGGACAGGCCTTAGCCCTCCACTTT. Residues: CASSQPGQALALHF.

This clone appeared a few times. The rearrangement joins TRBV1 to TRBJ2-7; TRBD2, the table's D call, was not compared with the DNA. TRBV1 is reported as a pseudogene. The CDR3 is 15 amino acids. The CDR3: CTSSQGAQEAYEQYF. In nucleotides, the CDR3 is TGCACCAGCAGCCAAGGGGCTCAGGAGGCCTACGAGCAGTACTTC.

This clone was detected once. The germline gene is not matched at one end of the junction; a read error may be the cause. The chain has TRBV27 and TRBJ2-3, with 7 bases identical to TRBD2. The CDR3 totals 16 residues. Germline CDR1 MNHEY, CDR2 SMNVEV (reference sequence). The DNA for the CDR3 is TGTGCCTGCAGTTTGGGAGCGGGGTCTAGCACAGATACGCAGTATTTT. Its translation: CACSLGAGSSTDTQYF.

The chain couples TRBV5-4 to TRBJ2-3; TRBD2 agrees at 11 bases. The CDR3 length is 17 residues. The ends lost 0 bases at V and 2 bases at J; junction bases unmatched: 5. Germline CDR1 and CDR2: SGHNT and YYREEE (reference sequence). CDR3 loop: CASSLVRSGGDTDTQYF. The CDR3 DNA follows: TGTGCCAGCAGCTTGGTGCGTAGCGGGGGGGACACAGATACGCAGTATTTT.

The J gene is TRBJ2-2, the V gene TRBV10-1; 7 positions match TRBD1. CDR3 size: 15 residues. Germline CDR1 and CDR2: WNHNN and SYGVQD (reference sequence). V lost 6 bases, J lost 2 bases, and 6 bases stayed unmatched. Written as DNA, the CDR3 is TGCGCCAGCAGCGCCGGGACAGCAAACACCGGGGAGCTGTTTTTT. Residues: CASSAGTANTGELFF.

This clone was found once. This chain uses TRBV30 with TRBJ1-3; D gene ambiguous. CDR3 length equals 14 residues. The germline gives CDR1 GTSNPN, CDR2 SVGIG (reference sequence). V was pared by 0 bases and J by 6 bases, with 12 bases between. The CDR3 loop is CAWSVPSDANTIYF. CDR3 DNA sequence: TGTGCCTGGAGTGTCCCTTCCGATGCAAACACCATATATTTT.